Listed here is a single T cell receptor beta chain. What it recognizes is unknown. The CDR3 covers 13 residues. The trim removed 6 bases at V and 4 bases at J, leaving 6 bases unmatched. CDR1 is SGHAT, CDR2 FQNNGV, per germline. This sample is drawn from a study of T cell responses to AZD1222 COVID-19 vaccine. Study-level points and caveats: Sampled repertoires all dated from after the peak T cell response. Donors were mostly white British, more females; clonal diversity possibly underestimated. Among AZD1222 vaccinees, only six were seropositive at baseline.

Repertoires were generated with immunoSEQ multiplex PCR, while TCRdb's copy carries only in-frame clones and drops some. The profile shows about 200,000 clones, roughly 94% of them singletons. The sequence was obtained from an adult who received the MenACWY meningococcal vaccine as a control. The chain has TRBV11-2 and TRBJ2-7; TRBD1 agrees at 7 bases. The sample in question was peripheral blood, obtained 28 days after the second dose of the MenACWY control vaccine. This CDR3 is CASRITGDYEQYF. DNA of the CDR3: TGTGCCAGCAGGATTACAGGGGATTACGAGCAGTACTTC.